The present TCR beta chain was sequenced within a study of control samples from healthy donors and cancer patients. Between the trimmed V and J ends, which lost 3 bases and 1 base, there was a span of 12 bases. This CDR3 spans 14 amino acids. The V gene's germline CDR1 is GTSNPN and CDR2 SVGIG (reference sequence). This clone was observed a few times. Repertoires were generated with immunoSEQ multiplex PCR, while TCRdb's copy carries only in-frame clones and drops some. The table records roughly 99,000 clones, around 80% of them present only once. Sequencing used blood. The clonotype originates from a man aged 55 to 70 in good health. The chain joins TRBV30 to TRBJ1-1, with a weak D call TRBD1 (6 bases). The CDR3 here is CAWRLQGGNTEAFF. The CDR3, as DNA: TGTGCCTGGAGGTTACAAGGGGGGAACACTGAAGCTTTCTTT.